The rows below give T cell receptor beta chains drawn from one sample of a study of blood T cells in healthy people across ages. MiXCR, run by TCRdb on the 5' RACE reads, gives a single entry per CDR3 protein. The sample includes around 1.5 million distinct CDR3 sequences, approximately 59% of them seen just once. Sequenced input: blood. These receptors were collected from a young man in good health. Both conserved end residues are part of each CDR3. A D gene is named only where the DNA matches it firmly. Rows may omit the clone size; those that give it use once, few, many or a size class.

clone size | D gene | J gene | V gene | CDR3 DNA | CDR3 protein
few | TRBD2 | TRBJ2-7 | TRBV7-2 | TGTGCCAGCAGTCTTAGCGGGAGCCCTACCTACGAGCAGTACTTC | CASSLSGSPTYEQYF
. | . | TRBJ2-7 | TRBV7-2 | TGTGCCAGCACCGCGACCCCCAGGGACTCGTCCTACGAGCAGTACTTC | CASTATPRDSSYEQYF
once | . | TRBJ1-3 | TRBV25-1 | TGTGCCAGCAGGCATCGGGGGGATCTAGCTGGAAACACCATATATTTT | CASRHRGDLAGNTIYF
few | TRBD2 | TRBJ2-5 | TRBV5-1 | TGCGCCAGCAGCTTGGTTAGCGGGGACCAAGAGACCCAGTACTTC | CASSLVSGDQETQYF
. | . | TRBJ1-1 | TRBV15 | TGTGCCACCAGCAGAGCGGGGTCTGAAGCTTTCTTT | CATSRAGSEAFF
. | . | TRBJ1-3 | TRBV5-1 | TGCGCCAGCAGCCGAACTACCAGCTCTGGAAACACCATATATTTT | CASSRTTSSGNTIYF
. | TRBD1 | TRBJ2-7 | TRBV2 | TGTGCCAGCACCGACAGGGGATCTTCCTACGAGCAGTACTTC | CASTDRGSSYEQYF
. | . | TRBJ2-3 | TRBV29-1 | TGCAGCGTTGCGGGGCTAGGGACCACAGATACGCAGTATTTT | CSVAGLGTTDTQYF
. | . | TRBJ2-7 | TRBV27 | TGTGCCAGCAGCTCACTATCAGGGGGGCCCTACGAGCAGTACTTC | CASSSLSGGPYEQYF
few | . | TRBJ2-2 | TRBV12-3/TRBV12-4 | TGTGCCAGCAGTTTAACCGGCCGCGGTCCCACCGGGGAGCTGTTTTTT | CASSLTGRGPTGELFF
. | . | TRBJ2-3 | TRBV12-3/TRBV12-4 | TGTGCCAGCAGTGTGAGTGGATACTTGCTGGATACGCAGTATTTT | CASSVSGYLLDTQYF
. | TRBD1 | TRBJ2-1 | TRBV2 | TGTGCCAGCAGGGGACAGGGTAGGGAGCAGTTCTTC | CASRGQGREQFF
. | TRBD2 | TRBJ2-7 | TRBV5-1 | TGCGCCAGCAGCCAAGCGGGAATCGGCGAGCAGTACTTC | CASSQAGIGEQYF
. | . | TRBJ1-2 | TRBV20-1 | TGCAGTGCTAGTGCCAGCCGGGGAGGTTATGGCTACACCTTC | CSASASRGGYGYTF
few | . | TRBJ2-4 | TRBV2 | TGTGCCAGCAGCTCCAGGTTGAACATTCAGTACTTC | CASSSRLNIQYF
. | TRBD1 | TRBJ1-4 | TRBV4-2 | TGTGCCAGCAGCCAAAATCAGGGGGCCGCTAATGAAAAACTGTTTTTT | CASSQNQGAANEKLFF
. | TRBD2 | TRBJ2-7 | TRBV12-3/TRBV12-4 | TGTGCCAGCAGTTTAGGGGGTGGGAGGGCCTTCGAGCAGTACTTC | CASSLGGGRAFEQYF
. | . | TRBJ1-1 | TRBV20-1 | TGCAGTGCTAGAGATCGGGGGACAAACCTAATATCTGAAGCTTTCTTT | CSARDRGTNLISEAFF
. | TRBD1 | TRBJ2-5 | TRBV2 | TGTGCCAGCAGACGGGACAGGGAGTACGAGACCCAGTACTTC | CASRRDREYETQYF
. | TRBD1 | TRBJ2-7 | TRBV7-2 | TGTGCCAGCAGCTTAATCGGGACAGGGGGCTGGGGGGAGCAGTACTTC | CASSLIGTGGWGEQYF
. | . | TRBJ2-2 | TRBV3-1 | TGTGCCAGCAGCCAAAGGGCAGGGCGGCCCGGGGAGCTGTTTTTT | CASSQRAGRPGELFF
few | . | TRBJ1-2 | TRBV7-2 | TGTGCCAGCAGCTTAGCGAGGCGGCCAACCCCGGGTTATGGCTACACCTTC | CASSLARRPTPGYGYTF
. | . | TRBJ2-3 | TRBV13 | TGTGCCAGCAGCAAAAACCAGGGAGATACGCAGTATTTT | CASSKNQGDTQYF
. | TRBD2 | TRBJ2-7 | TRBV14 | TGTGCCAACAGCCAAAGTAGCGGGAGTTTCGAGCAGTACTTC | CANSQSSGSFEQYF
. | . | TRBJ2-1 | TRBV6-1 | TGTGCCAGCAGCTCTCTTAGGAGGGAACCCTACAATGAGCAGTTCTTC | CASSSLRREPYNEQFF
. | . | TRBJ2-7 | TRBV29-1 | TGCAGCGTTGGGACTTCAGTTCGCGAGCAGTACTTC | CSVGTSVREQYF
. | TRBD2 | TRBJ2-7 | TRBV5-1 | TGCGCCAGCAGCGTCTCTAGCGGGTTGACCCACGAGCAGTACTTC | CASSVSSGLTHEQYF
. | TRBD1 | TRBJ2-3 | TRBV7-2 | TGTGCCAGCAGCGAGGGACAGCCAACAGATACGCAGTATTTT | CASSEGQPTDTQYF
. | . | TRBJ2-7 | TRBV4-1 | TGCGCCAGCAGCCACCGACAAGGGGGCGAGCAGTACTTC | CASSHRQGGEQYF
. | TRBD1 | TRBJ2-5 | TRBV7-9 | TGTGCCAGCAGCCAAACCGGGACAGCACAAGAGACCCAGTACTTC | CASSQTGTAQETQYF
. | . | TRBJ1-2 | TRBV24-1 | TGTGCCACCAGTGATGGTCGTTACGGGGCCTATGGCTACACCTTC | CATSDGRYGAYGYTF
few | . | TRBJ2-1 | TRBV7-9 | TGTGCCAGCACTGACGTGACCCAGTTCTTC | CASTDVTQFF
. | . | TRBJ2-7 | TRBV20-1 | TGCAGTGCTGCCACAGGGGAGGTGAGCTACGAGCAGTACTTC | CSAATGEVSYEQYF
. | . | TRBJ2-5 | TRBV4-2 | TGTGCCAGCAGCCAAGATCTGACAGAAGAGACCCAGTACTTC | CASSQDLTEETQYF
few | TRBD1 | TRBJ2-5 | TRBV7-2 | TGTGCCAGCAGCCGGACAGGGTTTCAAGAGACCCAGTACTTC | CASSRTGFQETQYF
. | TRBD1 | TRBJ1-4 | TRBV4-3 | TGCGCCAGCAGCCCCACAGGGGAAAGGGAAAAACTGTTTTTT | CASSPTGEREKLFF
. | . | TRBJ1-2 | TRBV28 | TGTGCCAGCAGTTCTGACCCTGGGGGCTTAGGCTACACCTTC | CASSSDPGGLGYTF
once | . | TRBJ1-4 | TRBV12-3/TRBV12-4 | TGTGCCAGCAGTTTTTGGGCTGAAAAACTGTTTTTT | CASSFWAEKLFF
. | . | TRBJ1-2 | TRBV6-5 | TGTGCCAGCACCACGGGGTCGGGTGGCTACACCTTC | CASTTGSGGYTF
few | . | TRBJ2-1 | TRBV4-3 | TGCGCCAGCAGCCAAAGCTTGACCGATTACAATGAGCAGTTCTTC | CASSQSLTDYNEQFF
. | TRBD2 | TRBJ2-5 | TRBV6-2/TRBV6-3 | TGTGCCAGCAGTTACCCGACTAGCGGGGGAAAGGTAACCCAGTACTTC | CASSYPTSGGKVTQYF
. | . | TRBJ2-5 | TRBV5-1 | TGCGCCAGCAGCTTGGTCTCGCTAGATCAAGAGACCCAGTACTTC | CASSLVSLDQETQYF